These 28 T cell receptor beta chains were all obtained from the same sample, sequenced in a study of CD8+CD57+ T cells in acquired aplastic anemia. By flow cytometry, patients selected for sequencing had shown an expansion of CD8+CD57+ cells. CDR3 and TCR beta VDJ profiling relied on genomic DNA as the template. TCRdb redid the calling of the reads with MiXCR, one entry per CDR3 protein. Among 250,000 to 300,000 distinct CDR3 sequences, 45% to 65% were seen once, and the ten largest hold approximately 1.2%. What was sequenced was sorted CD4+, CD8+, or CD8+CD57+ T cells (not recorded which) from PBMCs. These receptors originate from a human donor with aplastic anemia.

The chain has TRBV24-1 and TRBJ1-2, with 7 bases identical to TRBD1. Germline CDR1 reads KGHDR; CDR2 reads SFDVKD. The V gene end was trimmed by 4 bases and the J gene end by 8 bases; junction bases not matched to a gene: 3. CDR3 length equals 12 residues. The DNA of the CDR3 is TGTGCCACCAGTGACGACAGGGAAGGCTACACCTTC. This gives the protein CATSDDREGYTF.

This chain uses TRBV5-8 with TRBJ2-7, with D perhaps TRBD1 or TRBD2 (5 bases each). Deletions cut 0 bases from V and 6 bases from J, with 19 bases between. Germline loops: CDR1 SGHTS, CDR2 YDEGEE. CDR3 length: 16 residues. The CDR3 DNA reads as TGTGCCAGCAGCTTGGAACCGGTTATGGGGACCTTCGAGCAGTACTTC. Encoded protein: CASSLEPVMGTFEQYF.

Many counts were recorded for this clonotype. The J gene is TRBJ2-4, the V gene TRBV3-1, with 9 bases fitting TRBD2. The germline V gene has CDR1 LGHDT and CDR2 YNNKEL (reference sequence). V lost 6 bases, J lost 6 bases, and 6 bases stayed unmatched. The CDR3 runs to 14 residues. CDR3 coding DNA: TGTGCCAGCAGACGAAGCGGGGGGTTAAACATTCAGTACTTC. Protein: CASRRSGGLNIQYF.

This clonotype appeared a few times. The DNA of the CDR3 is TGTGCTAGTGGTTACCTAGAGAATGAGCAGTTCTTC. Translating gives CASGYLENEQFF. The chain has TRBV12-5 and TRBJ2-1; D is uncertain. The germline V and J ends were trimmed by 4 bases and 7 bases, with 8 bases remaining between them. This CDR3 spans 12 amino acids. Germline CDR1 and CDR2: LGHNT and FRNRAP.

This sequence joins TRBV19 and TRBJ2-2; possible D gene TRBD1, 6 bases. This CDR3 has 14 amino acids. CDR1 is LNHDA, CDR2 SQIVND, per germline (reference sequence). V lost 4 bases, J lost 0 bases, and 6 bases lay in between. CDR3 in amino acids: CASSTGANTGELFF. CDR3 DNA sequence: TGTGCCAGTAGTACAGGGGCGAACACCGGGGAGCTGTTTTTT.

The CDR3 coding sequence is TGTGCCAGCAGCCCGGGGACAGGGACGGACACTGAAGCTTTCTTT. This encodes CASSPGTGTDTEAFF. The chain couples TRBV7-2 to TRBJ1-1, with 9 bases fitting TRBD1. The CDR3 is 15 residues long. The junction had 7 bases not matched to a gene; V was cut back by 5 bases and J by 3 bases. Germline CDR1 and CDR2: SGHTA and FQGNSA. Based on the CDR3 plus reference TRBV7-2 and TRBJ1-1, the full variable domain is GAGVSQSPSNKVTEKGKDVELRCDPISGHTALYWYRQSLGQGLEFLIYFQGNSAPDKSGLPSDRFSAERTGGSVSTLTIQRTQQEDSAVYLCASSPGTGTDTEAFFGQGTRLTVV.

This chain uses TRBV5-1 with TRBJ2-7; D gene uncertain. From germline, CDR1 is SGHRS and CDR2 YFSETQ. This CDR3 has 14 residues. Trimming removed 2 bases at V and 6 bases at J, with 15 bases between. DNA of the CDR3: TGCGCCAGCAGCTTTCAAGGCCAAGAGAGCGAGCAGTACTTC. This codes for CASSFQGQESEQYF.

About this clonotype itself: It is unclear where the CDR3 begins or ends on the DNA, so no DNA is shown, and the CDR3 is as TCRdb lists it. The chain carries TRBV20-1 and TRBJ1-1; no DNA check was done on the table's D call, TRBD1. Germline CDR1 and CDR2: DFQATT and SNEGSKA (reference sequence). With termini counted, the CDR3 has 14 amino acids. CDR3 sequence: CSAPVGGGNTKAFF.

Concerning this clonotype: A much bigger clone sits one base away, suggesting this may be a read error. This chain connects TRBV7-9 to TRBJ2-7; D unclear. Trimming took off 5 bases at V and 6 bases at J, with 17 bases between the two ends. CDR3 size: 14 residues. Germline CDR1 SEHNR, CDR2 FQNEAQ (reference sequence). As DNA, the CDR3 is TGTGCCAGCAGCCCCCCCCTGGACGGCTGCGAGCAGTACTTC. It codes for CASSPPLDGCEQYF.

This clonotype came up many times. The chain uses TRBV6-1 and TRBJ2-1; D possibly matches TRBD1 or TRBD2 (5 bases each). The CDR3 extends over 13 amino acids. Germline CDR1 reads MNHNS; CDR2 reads SASEGT. V was clipped by 2 bases and J by 15 bases, with 17 bases between them. The chain's CDR3 is CASSELGGQGAFF. The CDR3 DNA reads as TGTGCCAGCAGTGAATTAGGAGGCCAGGGTGCGTTCTTC.

The rearrangement links TRBV29-1 to TRBJ2-3; D possibly corresponds to TRBD2 (6 bases). CDR1 is SQVTM, CDR2 ANQGSEA, per germline. This CDR3 is 15 amino acids long. V was pared by 3 bases and J by 5 bases, with 18 bases between. The CDR3 nucleotides are TGCAGCGTTGAGGACGGGCTAGCGTTGAGAGATACGCAGTATTTT. Amino acid sequence: CSVEDGLALRDTQYF.

The chain joins TRBV18 to TRBJ1-2; 7 bases line up with TRBD1. J was trimmed by 6 bases and V by 3 bases; bases with no gene match: 10. Germline CDR1 reads KGHSH; CDR2 reads LQKENI. CDR3 length: 15 amino acids. The CDR3 loop is CASSPQKTGRDGYTF. The CDR3 nucleotides are TGTGCCAGCTCACCTCAGAAGACAGGGAGAGATGGCTACACCTTC.

CDR3 bases: TGTGCCAGCTCACGACGGAGACAGGGGTCTGGAAACACCATATATTTT. Translating it yields CASSRRRQGSGNTIYF. V and J are TRBV18 and TRBJ1-3, with TRBD1 matching over 8 bases. V lost 4 bases and J lost 1; bases outside the gene matches: 6. The CDR3 extends over 16 amino acids. CDR1 KGHSH and CDR2 LQKENI come from the germline V gene. Looking up the rest from reference TRBV18 and TRBJ1-3 gives the full variable domain: NAGVMQNPRHLVRRRGQEARLRCSPMKGHSHVYWYRQLPEEGLKFMVYLQKENIIDESGMPKERFSAEFPKEGPSILRIQQVVRGDSAAYFCASSRRRQGSGNTIYFGEGSWLTVV.

This clonotype was observed a single time. The germline gene is not matched at one end of the junction; a read error may be the cause. V gene TRBV10-3 combines with J gene TRBJ2-4, with TRBD1 matching 9 bases. The CDR3 is 15 amino acids. The germline V gene encodes CDR1 ENHRY and CDR2 SYGVKD. The CDR3 coding sequence is TGCGCCATCAGTGCTGGACAGGGGTCCGGTCGGGAGCAGTACTTC. This translates into CAISAGQGSGREQYF.

This clonotype came up a few times. This sequence joins TRBV10-3 and TRBJ2-2; D uncertain. This CDR3 has 11 residues. V was shortened by 5 bases and J by 2 bases, with 0 bases between the two germline ends. Germline assignment: CDR1 ENHRY and CDR2 SYGVKD. The CDR3 DNA follows: TGTGCCATCAGTAACACCGGGGAGCTGTTTTTT. Translation gives CAISNTGELFF.

This chain uses TRBV15 with TRBJ2-5, with TRBD2 matching 8 bases. V shed 5 bases and J 7 bases; nucleotides not matched to a gene: 9. There are 14 residues in the CDR3. From germline, CDR1 is LNHNV and CDR2 YYDKDF (reference sequence). This CDR3 is CATSGGGSLGTQYF. The CDR3 DNA reads TGTGCCACCAGCGGCGGGGGGAGTTTAGGGACCCAGTACTTC.

A note on this clonotype: This is likely a read error, given that the CDR3 carries no conserved phenylalanine or tryptophan at its end. This chain connects TRBV5-4 to TRBJ1-6; no clear D gene. V lost 1 base to trimming and J lost 12 bases, with 11 bases between them. The CDR3 is made up of 13 amino acids. CDR1 is SGHNT and CDR2 is YYREEE in the germline V gene (reference sequence). The CDR3 nucleotides read TGTGCCAGCAGCTTGCCGTTCGGAGGACCCCTCCACCTT. Amino acid sequence: CASSLPFGGPLHL.

This clonotype was seen ten or more times. For the CDR3, the DNA is TGCAGTGCTAGGTGGGTAATTAATGAAAAACTGTTTTTT. Protein: CSARWVINEKLFF. The J gene is TRBJ1-4, the V gene TRBV20-1; no definite D call. Between the trimmed V and J ends, which lost 3 bases and 4 bases, there was a span of 9 bases. Germline V lookup: CDR1 DFQATT, CDR2 SNEGSKA (reference sequence). CDR3 size: 13 residues.

The chain has TRBV7-2 and TRBJ2-3, with 14 bases identical to TRBD2. Germline lookup yields CDR1 SGHTA and CDR2 FQGNSA. The CDR3 is made up of 16 amino acids. V gave up 10 bases and J gave up 3 bases; unmatched junction bases: 9. The CDR3 is CAISGTSGRRTDTQYF. DNA of the CDR3: TGTGCCATTTCCGGGACTAGCGGGAGAAGGACAGATACGCAGTATTTT.

Notes on this clonotype: The CDR3 does not close with the conserved phenylalanine or tryptophan, likely indicating a read error. The CDR3 nucleotides read TGTGCCACCAGCACCCCGGGGGACACGCAGTATTCT. It is translated as CATSTPGDTQYS. The chain is built from TRBV24-1 and TRBJ2-3, with D perhaps TRBD2 (6 bases). Germline assignment: CDR1 KGHDR and CDR2 SFDVKD. The CDR3 runs 12 residues. V dropped 7 bases and J dropped 9 bases, with 13 bases sitting between them.

This chain connects TRBV19 to TRBJ2-2; D is perhaps TRBD1 (5 bases). Germline V gene data show CDR1 as LNHDA and CDR2 as SQIVND (reference sequence). The CDR3 runs to 13 residues. The V and J ends lost 1 base and 6 bases respectively, with 6 bases between them. The CDR3 spells CASSIAGPGELFF. CDR3 DNA sequence: TGTGCCAGTAGTATAGCAGGGCCCGGGGAGCTGTTTTTT.

The CDR3 nucleotides are TGCAGTGCTAGAGATCCGACAGACATGAACACTGAAGCTTTCTTT. Translating it yields CSARDPTDMNTEAFF. This chain connects TRBV20-1 to TRBJ1-1; D is perhaps TRBD1 (5 bases). This CDR3 has 15 amino acids. V lost 0 bases to trimming and J lost 0 bases, with 11 bases between them. Germline values: CDR1 DFQATT, CDR2 SNEGSKA (reference sequence).

This chain connects TRBV7-2 to TRBJ2-2; D uncertain. Trimming pared 5 bases from V and 10 bases from J, leaving 14 bases between. CDR1 and CDR2 (germline): SGHTA, FQGNSA. CDR3 length: 13 amino acids. The CDR3 DNA follows: TGTGCCAGCAGCCCCCCACTCCCGGTGGAGCTGTTTTTT. Translated, it gives CASSPPLPVELFF.

The chain joins TRBV2 to TRBJ1-6; the D is unclear. Per germline, CDR1 SNHLY and CDR2 FYNNEI. Trimming stripped 6 bases from V and 6 bases from J, with 12 bases between. The CDR3 is 14 amino acids. Written as DNA, the CDR3 is TGTGCCAGCAGACGTGATACGGGTAATTCACCCCTCCACTTT. This sequence encodes CASRRDTGNSPLHF.

This clonotype was seen many times. The chain has TRBV6-1 and TRBJ1-1; D is unclear. In germline, CDR1 is MNHNS, CDR2 SASEGT. The CDR3 is 13 residues long. The V and J ends lost 4 bases and 2 bases respectively, with 8 bases between them. CDR3 DNA sequence: TGTGCCAGCAGTGTAACAGCTAACACTGAAGCTTTCTTT. Translation: CASSVTANTEAFF.

This clonotype was recorded at least ten times. The V and J genes are TRBV7-9 and TRBJ2-4, with 7 positions matching TRBD1. This CDR3 contains 16 residues. V was pared by 2 bases and J by 8 bases, with 12 bases of the junction left unmatched. Looked up from germline, CDR1 is SEHNR and CDR2 is FQNEAQ (reference sequence). The CDR3 bases are TGTGCCAGCAGCTTAACGTGGACAGGCCCCTATGACATTCAGTACTTC. Translation gives CASSLTWTGPYDIQYF.

V gene TRBV19 combines with J gene TRBJ2-7; D remains unclear. The V end was cut by 2 bases, the J end by 4 bases, with 9 bases between. Germline lookup yields CDR1 LNHDA and CDR2 SQIVND (reference sequence). CDR3 length equals 13 residues. The CDR3 DNA follows: TGTGCCAGTAGTATAACCGCACAGTACGAGCAGTACTTC. This encodes CASSITAQYEQYF.

Ten or more counts support this clonotype. V usage is TRBV15 and J usage is TRBJ2-4; 8 positions agree with TRBD1. V lost 4 bases, J lost 3 bases, and 8 bases stayed unmatched. There are 16 residues in the CDR3. Germline loops: CDR1 LNHNV, CDR2 YYDKDF (reference sequence). The CDR3 reads CATSTGQGGFKNIQYF. Here the CDR3 DNA reads TGTGCCACCAGCACAGGACAGGGAGGTTTCAAAAACATTCAGTACTTC.